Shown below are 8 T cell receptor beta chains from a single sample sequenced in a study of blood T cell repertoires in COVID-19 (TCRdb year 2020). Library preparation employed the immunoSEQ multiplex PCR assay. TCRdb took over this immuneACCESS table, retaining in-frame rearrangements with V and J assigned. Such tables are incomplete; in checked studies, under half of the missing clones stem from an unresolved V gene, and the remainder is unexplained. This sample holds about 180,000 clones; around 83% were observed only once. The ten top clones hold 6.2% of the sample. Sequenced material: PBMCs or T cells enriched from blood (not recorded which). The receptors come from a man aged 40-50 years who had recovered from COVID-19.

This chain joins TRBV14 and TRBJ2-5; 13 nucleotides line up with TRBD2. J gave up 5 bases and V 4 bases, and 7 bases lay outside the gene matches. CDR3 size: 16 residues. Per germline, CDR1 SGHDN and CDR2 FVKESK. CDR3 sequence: CASSPGLAGLGETQYF. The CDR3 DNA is TGTGCCAGCAGCCCGGGACTAGCGGGATTGGGGGAGACCCAGTACTTC.

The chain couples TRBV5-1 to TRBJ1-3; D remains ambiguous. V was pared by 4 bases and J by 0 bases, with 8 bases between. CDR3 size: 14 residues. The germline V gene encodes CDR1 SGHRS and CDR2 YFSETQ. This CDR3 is CASSTPSSGNTIYF. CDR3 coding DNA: TGCGCCAGCAGCACTCCGTCCTCTGGAAACACCATATATTTT.

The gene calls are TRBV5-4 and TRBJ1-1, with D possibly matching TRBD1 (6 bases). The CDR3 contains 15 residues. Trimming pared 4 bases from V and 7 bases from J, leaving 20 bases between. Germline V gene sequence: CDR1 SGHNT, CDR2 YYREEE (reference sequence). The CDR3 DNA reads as TGTGCCAGCAGCCCCCCGGGGGCCCCGGGGGGTGAAGCTTTCTTT. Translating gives CASSPPGAPGGEAFF.

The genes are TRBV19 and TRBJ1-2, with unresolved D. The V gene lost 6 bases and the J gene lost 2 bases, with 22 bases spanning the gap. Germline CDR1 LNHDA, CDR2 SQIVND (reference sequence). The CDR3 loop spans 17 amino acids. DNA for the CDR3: TGTGCCAGTAGCTTCAGATCGGGTCATAGCAAGAACTATGGCTACACCTTC. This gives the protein CASSFRSGHSKNYGYTF.

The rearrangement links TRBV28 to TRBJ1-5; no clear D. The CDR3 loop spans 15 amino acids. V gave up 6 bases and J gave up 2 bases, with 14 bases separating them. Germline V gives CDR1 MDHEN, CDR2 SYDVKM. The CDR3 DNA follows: TGTGCCAGCAGCAGCCGGGTTTTTGGCAATCAGCCCCAGCATTTT. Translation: CASSSRVFGNQPQHF.

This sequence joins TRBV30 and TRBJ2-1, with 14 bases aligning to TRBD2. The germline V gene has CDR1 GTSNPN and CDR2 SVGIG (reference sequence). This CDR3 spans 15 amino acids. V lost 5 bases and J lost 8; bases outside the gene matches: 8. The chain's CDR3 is CAWVRLAGGPYEQFF. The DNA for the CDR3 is TGTGCCTGGGTCAGACTAGCGGGAGGGCCCTATGAGCAGTTCTTC.

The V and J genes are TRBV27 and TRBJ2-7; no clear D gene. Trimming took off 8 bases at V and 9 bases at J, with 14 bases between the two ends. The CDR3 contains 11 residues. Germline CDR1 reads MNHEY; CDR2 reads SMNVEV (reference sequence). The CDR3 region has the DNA TGTGCCAGCGCTACGCCGCCGCGGCAGTACTTC. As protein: CASATPPRQYF.

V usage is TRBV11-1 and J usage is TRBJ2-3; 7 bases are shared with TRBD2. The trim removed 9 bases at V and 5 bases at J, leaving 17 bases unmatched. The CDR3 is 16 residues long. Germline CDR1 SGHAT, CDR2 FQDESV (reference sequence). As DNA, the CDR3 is TGTGCCAGTACCCGGGACTACCTGATGGGGATAGATACGCAGTATTTT. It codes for CASTRDYLMGIDTQYF.